This TCR beta chain was identified during a study of shared clonotypes between healthy human individuals. As for the study in general: The plates for each donor numbered three CD4 naive, three CD4 memory, two CD8 naive and one CD8 memory. Overall study results and limits: Sequencing depth was expected to affect clonotype sharing among donors. Sequencing of the sorted subsets was shown by rarefaction to be incomplete despite large depth.

Sequencing used immunoSEQ multiplex PCR; TCRdb keeps in-frame clones, though not all of them. The table shows about 1.1 million clones, with around 78% occurring only once. The CDR3 extends over 13 amino acids. The V gene lost 2 bases and the J gene lost 0 bases, with 2 bases spanning the gap. From germline, CDR1 is MNHNY and CDR2 SVGAGI (reference sequence). The count of this clone is one. Its antigen is unknown. The sample contains more than one DNA sequence encoding this CDR3. The chain joins TRBV6-6 to TRBJ1-3; no reliable D call. Sequencing input: memory CD4+ T cells from PBMCs. The subset is: CD45RA-negative fraction. The clonotype comes from a young man in good health. Some clones in this sample may be carry-over from other donors' samples. The CDR3 region is CASSYSSGNTIYF. The CDR3 DNA reads TGTGCCAGCAGTTACAGCTCTGGAAACACCATATATTTT.